A single T cell receptor beta chain is shown here with its context. Its antigen remains unidentified. This specimen belongs to a study of T cells after yellow fever vaccination. Points from the study as a whole: Weaker overall, the secondary response nonetheless peaked faster (day 5 versus 15).

Germline V gives CDR1 DFQATT, CDR2 SNEGSKA (reference sequence). There are 13 residues in the CDR3. Trimming stripped 1 base from V and 4 bases from J, with 10 bases between. TCRdb independently ran MiXCR on the 5' RACE reads; one entry per CDR3 protein. The sample includes 620,000 or so distinct CDR3 sequences, approximately 13% seen only once; the top ten take about 16%. This rearrangement joins TRBV20-1 to TRBJ2-5; no reliable D call. The specimen was PBMCs, collected on the day of the yellow fever booster vaccination. This receptor was obtained from a man aged 25 to 45 who received the YFV17D yellow fever vaccine. The CDR3 DNA reads TGCAGTGCTAGAGGATCTAGACTAGAGACCCAGTACTTC. This codes for CSARGSRLETQYF.